These 5 T cell receptor beta chains were all obtained from the same sample, sequenced in a study of early T cells in non-severe SARS-CoV-2 infection. MiXCR was run by TCRdb on the 5' RACE reads, yielding one entry per CDR3 protein. Of over 85,000 distinct CDR3 sequences listed, 13% were seen once; the top ten hold about 5.7%. The source material was whole blood. The receptor set was obtained from an adult who was a healthcare worker with PCR-confirmed SARS-CoV-2 infection or an uninfected control (not recorded which).

This clonotype was detected ten times or more. This chain links TRBV9 with TRBJ2-6; 8 bases are shared with TRBD1. This CDR3 has 23 residues. With V trimmed by 4 bases and J by 1 base, 25 bases remained unmatched. Per germline, CDR1 SGDLS and CDR2 YYNGEE. This CDR3 reads CASSPRYDFPGQGAPSGANVLTF. As DNA, the CDR3 is TGTGCCAGCAGCCCCAGATACGATTTTCCCGGACAGGGAGCTCCGTCTGGGGCCAACGTCCTGACTTTC. Looking up the rest from reference TRBV9 and TRBJ2-6 gives the full variable domain: DSGVTQTPKHLITATGQRVTLRCSPRSGDLSVYWYQQSLDQGLQFLIQYYNGEERAKGNILERFSAQQFPDLHSELNLSSLELGDSALYFCASSPRYDFPGQGAPSGANVLTFGAGSRLTVL.

This clonotype was picked up a small number of times. The J gene is TRBJ1-5, the V gene TRBV30, with D tentatively TRBD1 (5 bases). Trimming took off 2 bases at V and 5 bases at J, with 13 bases between the two ends. The CDR3 consists of 14 residues. Per germline, CDR1 GTSNPN and CDR2 SVGIG (reference sequence). The DNA for the CDR3 is TGTGCCTGGAGTCCAGGGATCAACGATCAGCCCCAGCATTTT. Translation: CAWSPGINDQPQHF.

This clonotype was seen ten or more times. V and J are TRBV29-1 and TRBJ2-5; D tentatively reads TRBD1 or TRBD2 (5 bases each). The CDR3 length is 12 residues. Trimming shortened V by 7 bases and J by 5 bases, and 14 bases separated the two germline ends. The germline CDR1 and CDR2 sequences are SQVTM and ANQGSEA. The CDR3 region has the DNA TGCAGCGGAGGGACGGCGGCGGAGACCCAGTACTTC. Encoded protein: CSGGTAAETQYF.

This clonotype was seen ten or more times. The chain uses TRBV7-8 and TRBJ2-1; D is uncertain. The germline V gene has CDR1 SGHVS and CDR2 FQNEAQ. This CDR3 is built from 16 residues. V was pared by 3 bases and J by 1 base, with 13 bases between. CDR3 region: CASSFGYGGSYNEQFF. The CDR3 DNA follows: TGTGCCAGCAGCTTCGGTTATGGCGGATCCTACAATGAGCAGTTCTTC.

The chain employs TRBV28 and TRBJ2-7; 13 nucleotides align to TRBD2. Germline values: CDR1 MDHEN, CDR2 SYDVKM. V shed 6 bases, J shed 6 bases, and the junction held 5 bases outside the gene matches. This CDR3 comprises 14 residues. The CDR3 reads CASRWGLAGIEQYF. The CDR3 region has the DNA TGTGCCAGCAGATGGGGACTAGCGGGAATCGAGCAGTACTTC.